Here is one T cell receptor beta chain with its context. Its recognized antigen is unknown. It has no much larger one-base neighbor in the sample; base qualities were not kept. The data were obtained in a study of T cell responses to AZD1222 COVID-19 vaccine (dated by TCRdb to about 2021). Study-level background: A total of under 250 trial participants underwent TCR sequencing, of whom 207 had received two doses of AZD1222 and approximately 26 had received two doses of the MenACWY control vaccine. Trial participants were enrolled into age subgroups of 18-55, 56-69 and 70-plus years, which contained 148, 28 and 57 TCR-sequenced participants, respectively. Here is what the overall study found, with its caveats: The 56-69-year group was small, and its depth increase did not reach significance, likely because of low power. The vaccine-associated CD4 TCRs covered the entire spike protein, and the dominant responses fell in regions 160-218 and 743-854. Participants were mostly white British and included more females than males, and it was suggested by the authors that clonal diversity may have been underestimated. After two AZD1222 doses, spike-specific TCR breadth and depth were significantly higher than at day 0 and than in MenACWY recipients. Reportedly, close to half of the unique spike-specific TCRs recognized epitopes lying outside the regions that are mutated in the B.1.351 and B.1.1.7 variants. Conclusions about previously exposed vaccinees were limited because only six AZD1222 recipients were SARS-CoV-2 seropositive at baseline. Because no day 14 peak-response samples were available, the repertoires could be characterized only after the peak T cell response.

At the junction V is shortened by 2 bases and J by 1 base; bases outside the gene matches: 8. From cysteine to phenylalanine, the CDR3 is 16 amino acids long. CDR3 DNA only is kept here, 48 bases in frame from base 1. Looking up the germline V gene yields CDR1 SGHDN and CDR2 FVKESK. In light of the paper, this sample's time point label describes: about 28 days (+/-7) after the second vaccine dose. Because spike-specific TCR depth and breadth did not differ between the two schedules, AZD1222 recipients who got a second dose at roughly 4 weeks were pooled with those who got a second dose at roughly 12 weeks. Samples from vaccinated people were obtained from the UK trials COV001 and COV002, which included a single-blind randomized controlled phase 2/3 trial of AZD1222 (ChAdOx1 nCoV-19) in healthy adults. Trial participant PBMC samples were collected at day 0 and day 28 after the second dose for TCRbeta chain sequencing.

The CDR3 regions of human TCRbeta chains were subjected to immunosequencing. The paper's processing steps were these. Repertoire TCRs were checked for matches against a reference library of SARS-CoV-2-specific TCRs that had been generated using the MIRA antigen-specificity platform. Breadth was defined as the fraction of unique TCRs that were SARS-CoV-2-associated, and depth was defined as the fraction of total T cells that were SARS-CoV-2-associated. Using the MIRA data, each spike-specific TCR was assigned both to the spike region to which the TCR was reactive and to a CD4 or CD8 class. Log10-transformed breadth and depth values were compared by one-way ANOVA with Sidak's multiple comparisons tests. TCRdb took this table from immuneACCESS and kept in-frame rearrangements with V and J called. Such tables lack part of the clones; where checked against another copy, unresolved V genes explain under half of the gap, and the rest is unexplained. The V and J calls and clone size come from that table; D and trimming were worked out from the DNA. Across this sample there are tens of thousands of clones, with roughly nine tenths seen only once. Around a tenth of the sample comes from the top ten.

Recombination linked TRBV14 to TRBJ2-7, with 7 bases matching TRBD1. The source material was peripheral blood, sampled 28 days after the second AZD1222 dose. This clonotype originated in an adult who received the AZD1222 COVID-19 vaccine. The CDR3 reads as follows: CASSQQPGQASYEQYF. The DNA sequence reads TGTGCCAGCAGCCAACAACCCGGACAGGCTTCCTACGAGCAGTACTTC.